This entry lists 18 T cell receptor beta chains sequenced from one sample in a study of T cell changes during pregnancy in multiple sclerosis. Libraries were prepared by immunoSEQ multiplex PCR; TCRdb keeps only in-frame clonotypes and omits some of them. In the table there are tens of thousands of clones, 93% of which are singletons. The sequenced sample was CD8+ T cells from peripheral blood mononuclear cells, obtained in the second trimester of pregnancy. These TCRs come from a female donor with multiple sclerosis, enrolled in a pregnancy study.

In DNA, the CDR3 is TGTGCCAGCAGTTTAATTTCCAGGGGCCTGAACGAGCAGTACTTC. Translated: CASSLISRGLNEQYF. The V and J genes are TRBV27 and TRBJ2-7; possible D gene TRBD1, 6 bases. V shed 2 bases and J shed 5 bases, with 16 bases lying between them. This CDR3 region has 15 residues. CDR1 and CDR2 from the germline V gene are MNHEY and SMNVEV (reference sequence).

This chain joins TRBV4-1 and TRBJ2-2; D is possibly TRBD1 (5 bases). The CDR3 is made up of 15 amino acids. The V gene's germline CDR1 is MGHRA and CDR2 YSYEKL. The ends were cut back, 1 base at V and 8 bases at J, with 14 bases in the middle. In DNA, the CDR3 is TGCGCCAGCAGCCAAGTTCCGTCAGGGCCTGGGGAGCTGTTTTTT. Residues: CASSQVPSGPGELFF.

The V and J genes are TRBV9 and TRBJ2-7; possible D gene TRBD2, 6 bases. Germline loops: CDR1 SGDLS, CDR2 YYNGEE. The V end was cut by 4 bases, the J end by 2 bases, with 19 bases between. The CDR3 loop spans 16 amino acids. CDR3 in amino acids: CASSPRGPGLTYEQYF. CDR3 coding DNA: TGTGCCAGCAGCCCACGAGGCCCGGGACTTACCTACGAGCAGTACTTC.

This sequence joins TRBV7-9 and TRBJ2-3; TRBD1 matches 7 bases. Germline V gene data show CDR1 as SEHNR and CDR2 as FQNEAQ (reference sequence). V was pared by 1 base and J by 2 bases, with 3 bases of the junction left unmatched. The CDR3 sequence is 15 residues long. As DNA, the CDR3 is TGTGCCAGCAGCTTAGGGACAGGCCACACAGATACGCAGTATTTT. Translation: CASSLGTGHTDTQYF.

The rearrangement uses TRBV7-8 and TRBJ1-1, with 7 bases fitting TRBD1. The CDR3 length is 17 residues. Germline V gives CDR1 SGHVS, CDR2 FQNEAQ. V trimming: 1 base; J trimming: 0 bases; junction bases outside the gene matches: 8. CDR3 protein: CASSLERRGRLNTEAFF. The CDR3 nucleotides are TGTGCCAGCAGCTTAGAAAGAAGGGGGCGGTTGAACACTGAAGCTTTCTTT.

V is TRBV11-2 and J is TRBJ2-1; TRBD2 matches 7 bases. This CDR3 has 16 amino acids. Germline V CDR1 and CDR2: SGHAT, FQNNGV. Trimming at V came to 4 bases and at J to 9 bases, leaving 15 bases not matched to a gene. The CDR3 region is CASSSLRREGPREQFF. CDR3 in DNA: TGTGCCAGCAGCTCCCTAAGGAGGGAGGGCCCTCGTGAGCAGTTCTTC.

The V gene is TRBV9, the J gene TRBJ1-2; D remains ambiguous. The germline V gene has CDR1 SGDLS and CDR2 YYNGEE. The V end lost 3 bases, the J end lost 4 bases, and 10 bases lay between the germline ends. CDR3 length: 13 amino acids. CDR3 protein: CASSEPGSYGYTF. The CDR3, as DNA: TGTGCCAGCAGCGAGCCCGGGAGCTATGGCTACACCTTC.

V and J are TRBV28 and TRBJ2-7; 9 bases map to TRBD1. Germline V gene lookup returns CDR1 MDHEN and CDR2 SYDVKM. CDR3 size: 15 residues. The V and J ends lost 4 bases and 1 base, in that order; junction bases with no gene match: 5. The CDR3 DNA follows: TGTGCCAGCAGTTGGGGACAGGGACCATCCTACGAGCAGTACTTC. Translating gives CASSWGQGPSYEQYF.

This chain connects TRBV2 to TRBJ2-1; 11 bases are shared with TRBD2. Germline assignment: CDR1 SNHLY and CDR2 FYNNEI. The length of the CDR3 is 14 residues. With 7 bases clipped from V and 5 bases from J, the junction kept 4 bases outside the gene matches. CDR3 coding DNA: TGTGCCAGCAATAAGGGACTAGCGGACAATGAGCAGTTCTTC. It specifies CASNKGLADNEQFF.

The J gene is TRBJ2-7, the V gene TRBV19; D might be TRBD1 (5 bases). CDR1 is LNHDA and CDR2 is SQIVND in the germline V gene (reference sequence). CDR3 length: 15 residues. The germline V and J ends were trimmed by 2 bases and 1 base, with 12 bases remaining between them. DNA for the CDR3: TGTGCCAGTAGTATAACCGCAGACAGATCCTACGAGCAGTACTTC. This gives the protein CASSITADRSYEQYF.

The V call is TRBV7-2, the J call TRBJ2-7, with TRBD2 matching 8 bases. The CDR3 is 16 residues long. Trimming cost V 5 bases and J 2 bases; bases outside gene matches: 11. The germline CDR1 and CDR2 sequences are SGHTA and FQGNSA. The CDR3 is CASSRGRLAGPYEQYF. CDR3 sequence (DNA): TGTGCCAGCAGCCGCGGGAGGCTAGCGGGCCCCTACGAGCAGTACTTC.

The chain joins TRBV6-1 to TRBJ1-5; D ambiguous. The CDR3 runs to 17 residues. The germline V gene has CDR1 MNHNS and CDR2 SASEGT. V was cut by 2 bases and J by 6 bases, with 20 bases left in between. CDR3 nucleotides: TGTGCCAGCAGTGAATCCGAGGGAGATCTCTTGGGTCAGCCCCAGCATTTT. Residues: CASSESEGDLLGQPQHF.

The chain carries TRBV6-4 and TRBJ2-3; possible D gene TRBD2, 5 bases. CDR3 size: 15 residues. The germline V and J ends were trimmed by 3 bases and 0 bases, with 10 bases remaining between them. Germline CDR1 is MRHNA and CDR2 is SNTAGT. CDR3 nucleotides: TGTGCCAGCAGTGAGTCAGCGGCTAGCACAGATACGCAGTATTTT. It yields the protein CASSESAASTDTQYF.

This chain uses TRBV10-2 with TRBJ2-3; 10 positions match TRBD2. Losses at the gene ends were 7 bases for V and 0 bases for J; bases not matched to a gene: 4. The CDR3 loop spans 15 amino acids. Per germline, CDR1 WSHSY and CDR2 SAAADI. The CDR3 bases are TGCGCCAGCACTGGACTAGCGGCTAGCACAGATACGCAGTATTTT. Its translation is CASTGLAASTDTQYF.

This sequence joins TRBV7-9 and TRBJ2-7, with TRBD1 identical over 10 bases. J lost 5 bases, V lost 4 bases, and 8 bases had no gene match. This CDR3 contains 15 residues. Germline V gene lookup returns CDR1 SEHNR and CDR2 FQNEAQ (reference sequence). CDR3 nucleotides: TGTGCCAGCAGCTACCCCGACAGGGGGCACGACGAGCAGTACTTC. Translated, it gives CASSYPDRGHDEQYF.

The chain couples TRBV30 to TRBJ2-7; the D gene is possibly TRBD1 (5 bases). Trimming took off 5 bases at V and 0 bases at J, with 11 bases between the two ends. The germline V gene encodes CDR1 GTSNPN and CDR2 SVGIG (reference sequence). This CDR3 is 13 amino acids long. CDR3 sequence reads: CAWGHPSSYEQYF. Written as DNA, the CDR3 is TGTGCCTGGGGACACCCGAGCTCCTACGAGCAGTACTTC.

The chain recombines TRBV5-6 with TRBJ1-2; a possible D gene is TRBD1 (5 bases). The CDR3 extends over 13 amino acids. Germline V lookup: CDR1 SGHDT, CDR2 YYEEEE. The germline V and J ends were trimmed by 2 bases and 4 bases, with 9 bases remaining between them. As DNA, the CDR3 is TGTGCCAGCAGCTTTGGAGGGACCTATGGCTACACCTTC. This gives the protein CASSFGGTYGYTF.

This clone was recorded once. V usage is TRBV5-4 and J usage is TRBJ1-4; 7 positions match TRBD1. Germline assignment: CDR1 SGHNT and CDR2 YYREEE (reference sequence). V lost 2 bases, J lost 7 bases, and 5 bases stayed unmatched. This CDR3 spans 14 amino acids. CDR3 nucleotide sequence: TGTGCCAGCAGCTTCAGAGGGGGCAGTGAAAAACTGTTTTTT. Translation gives CASSFRGGSEKLFF.